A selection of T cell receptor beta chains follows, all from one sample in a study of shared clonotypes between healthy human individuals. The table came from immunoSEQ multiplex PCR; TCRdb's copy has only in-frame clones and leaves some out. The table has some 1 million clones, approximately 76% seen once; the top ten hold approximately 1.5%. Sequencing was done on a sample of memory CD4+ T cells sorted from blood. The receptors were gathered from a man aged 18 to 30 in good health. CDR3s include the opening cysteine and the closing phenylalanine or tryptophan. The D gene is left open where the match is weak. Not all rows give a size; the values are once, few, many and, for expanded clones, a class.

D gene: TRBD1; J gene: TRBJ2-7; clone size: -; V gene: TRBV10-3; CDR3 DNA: TGTGCCATCAGCACAGGGGACTACGAGCAGTACTTC; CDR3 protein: CAISTGDYEQYF
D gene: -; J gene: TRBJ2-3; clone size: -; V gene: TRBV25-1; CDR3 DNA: TGTGCCAGCAGTGAATATCTCCCAGATACGCAGTATTTT; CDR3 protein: CASSEYLPDTQYF
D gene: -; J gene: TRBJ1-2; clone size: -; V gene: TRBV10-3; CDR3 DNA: TGTGCCATCAGTCCCCAGGGCTATGGCTACACCTTC; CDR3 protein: CAISPQGYGYTF
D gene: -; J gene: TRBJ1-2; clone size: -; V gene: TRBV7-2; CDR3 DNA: TGTGCCAGCAGCCTTAGGGCAGGCGAATATGGCTACACCTTC; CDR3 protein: CASSLRAGEYGYTF
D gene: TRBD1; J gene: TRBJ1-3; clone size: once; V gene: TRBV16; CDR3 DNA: TGTGCCAGCAGCAAAAACAGGGGCTCTGGAAACACCATATATTTT; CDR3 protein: CASSKNRGSGNTIYF
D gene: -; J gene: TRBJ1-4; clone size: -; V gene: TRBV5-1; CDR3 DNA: TGCGCCAGCAGCCCCCGGGACCCCCTGACCGGAAAACTGTTTTTT; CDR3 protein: CASSPRDPLTGKLFF
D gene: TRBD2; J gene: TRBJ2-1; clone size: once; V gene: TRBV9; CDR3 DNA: TGTGCCAGCAGCGCATCGGGGGGGACCTACAATGAGCAGTTCTTC; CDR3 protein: CASSASGGTYNEQFF
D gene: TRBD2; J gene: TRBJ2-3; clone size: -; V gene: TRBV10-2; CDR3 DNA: TGCGCCAGCAAAGTAGCGGGGCCCCGGGGAGATACGCAGTATTTT; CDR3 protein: CASKVAGPRGDTQYF
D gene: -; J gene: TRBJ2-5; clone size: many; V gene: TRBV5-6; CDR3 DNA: TGTGCCAGCAGACGCGTGGAAAGCACCCAAGAGACCCAGTACTTC; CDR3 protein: CASRRVESTQETQYF
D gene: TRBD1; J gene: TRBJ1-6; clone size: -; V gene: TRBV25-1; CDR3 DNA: TGTGCCAGCAGTGCGGGACAGGGTCCAAATTCACCCCTCCACTTT; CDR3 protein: CASSAGQGPNSPLHF
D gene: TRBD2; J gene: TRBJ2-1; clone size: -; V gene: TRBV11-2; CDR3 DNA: TGTGCCAGCAGCCTTAGCGGGATGCACAATGAGCAGTTCTTC; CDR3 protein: CASSLSGMHNEQFF
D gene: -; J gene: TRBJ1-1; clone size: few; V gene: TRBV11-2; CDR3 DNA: TGTGCCAGCAGCTTCCCGGGCGACACTGAAGCTTTCTTT; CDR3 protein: CASSFPGDTEAFF
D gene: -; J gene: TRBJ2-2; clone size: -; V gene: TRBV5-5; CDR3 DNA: TGTGCCAGCAGCTTGGCCCCCGGGGAGCTGTTTTTT; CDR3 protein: CASSLAPGELFF
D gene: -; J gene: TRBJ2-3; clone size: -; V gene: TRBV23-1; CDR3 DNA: TGCGCCAGCCAACTTACCGAGTGTCATACGCAGTATTTT; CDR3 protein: CASQLTECHTQYF
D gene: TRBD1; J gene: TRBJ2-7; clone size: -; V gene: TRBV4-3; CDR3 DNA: TGCGCCAGCAGCCAAGAATGGGACAGGGCTCACGAGCAGTACTTC; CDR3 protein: CASSQEWDRAHEQYF
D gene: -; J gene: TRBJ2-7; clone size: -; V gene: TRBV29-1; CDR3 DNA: TGCAGCGTTGCGAGGGGGGACGAGCAGTACTTC; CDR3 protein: CSVARGDEQYF
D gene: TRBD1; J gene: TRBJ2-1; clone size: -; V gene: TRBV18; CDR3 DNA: TGTGCCAGCTCGCCCTCGACAGGGGCCAATGAGCAGTTCTTC; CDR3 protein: CASSPSTGANEQFF
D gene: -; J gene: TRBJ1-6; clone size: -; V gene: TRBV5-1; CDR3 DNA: TGCGCCAGCAGCTTGGGGGGTATTTACTCACCCCTCCACTTT; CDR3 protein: CASSLGGIYSPLHF
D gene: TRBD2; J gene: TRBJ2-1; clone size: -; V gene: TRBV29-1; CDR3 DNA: TGCAGCGTCGAGAGTTGGGGACTAGGCCTCAATGAGCAGTTCTTC; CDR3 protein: CSVESWGLGLNEQFF
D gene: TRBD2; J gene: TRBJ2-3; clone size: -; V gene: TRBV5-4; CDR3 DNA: TGTGCCACCGAGGGGCGGGGGGGCACAGATACGCAGTATTTT; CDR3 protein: CATEGRGGTDTQYF
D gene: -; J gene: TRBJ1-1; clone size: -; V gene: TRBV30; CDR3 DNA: TGTGCCTGGAGTTCAACTTCAGTAAAGAACACTGAAGCTTTCTTT; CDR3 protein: CAWSSTSVKNTEAFF
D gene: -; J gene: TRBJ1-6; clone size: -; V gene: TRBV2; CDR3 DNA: TGTGCCAGCAGCCCAGGGGATTCCTATAATTCACCCCTCCACTTT; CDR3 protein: CASSPGDSYNSPLHF
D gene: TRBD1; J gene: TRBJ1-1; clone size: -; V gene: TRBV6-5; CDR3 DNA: TGTGCCAGCAGTTCGGGACAGATCTACACTGAAGCTTTCTTT; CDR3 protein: CASSSGQIYTEAFF
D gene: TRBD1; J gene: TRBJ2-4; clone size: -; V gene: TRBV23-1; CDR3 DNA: TGCGCCAGCAGTCAACCCCAGGGACAGGGAAAACCCAAAAACATTCAGTACTTC; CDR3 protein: CASSQPQGQGKPKNIQYF
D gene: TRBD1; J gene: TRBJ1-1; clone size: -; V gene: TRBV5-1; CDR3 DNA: TGCGCCAGCAGCCCCGAGGCAGGGGGTATAACTGAAGCTTTCTTT; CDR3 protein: CASSPEAGGITEAFF
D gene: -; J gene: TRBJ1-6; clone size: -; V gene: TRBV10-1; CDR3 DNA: TGCGCCAGCAGCCTCCTCGAGGATTCACCCCTCCACTTT; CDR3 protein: CASSLLEDSPLHF
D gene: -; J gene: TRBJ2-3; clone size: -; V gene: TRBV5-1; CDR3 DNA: TGCGCCAGCAGCTTAGGGGGGCCCCGCACAGATACGCAGTATTTT; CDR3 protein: CASSLGGPRTDTQYF
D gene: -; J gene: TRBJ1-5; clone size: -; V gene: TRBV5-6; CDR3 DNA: TGTGCCAGCAGCTTGTGGGGGCTTAGCAATCAGCCCCAGCATTTT; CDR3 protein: CASSLWGLSNQPQHF
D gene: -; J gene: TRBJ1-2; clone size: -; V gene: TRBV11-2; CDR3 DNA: TGTGCCAGCAGCTTCAGGGGAAACTATGGCTACACCTTC; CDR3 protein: CASSFRGNYGYTF
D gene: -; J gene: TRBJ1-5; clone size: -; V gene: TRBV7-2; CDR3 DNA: TGTGCCAGCAGCTTTTTTCCGGGTAGCAATCAGCCCCAGCATTTT; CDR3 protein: CASSFFPGSNQPQHF
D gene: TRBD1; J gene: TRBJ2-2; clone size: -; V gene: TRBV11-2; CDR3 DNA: TGTGCCAGCAGCCAAATGACAGGGCTGAACACCGGGGAGCTGTTTTTT; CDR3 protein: CASSQMTGLNTGELFF
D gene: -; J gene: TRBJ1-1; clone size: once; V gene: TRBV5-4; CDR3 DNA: TGTGCCAGCAGCACCTTAATACAGAACACTGGAGCTTTCTTT; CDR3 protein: CASSTLIQNTGAFF
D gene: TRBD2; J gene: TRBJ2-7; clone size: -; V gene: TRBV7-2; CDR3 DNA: TGTGCCAGCAGCTACGGGGGGAGCTCCTACGAGCAGTACTTC; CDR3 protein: CASSYGGSSYEQYF
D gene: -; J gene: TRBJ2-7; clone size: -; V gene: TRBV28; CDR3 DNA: TGTGCCAGCGGAAGGTCGGAGAGCTCCTACGAGCAGTACTTC; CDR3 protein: CASGRSESSYEQYF
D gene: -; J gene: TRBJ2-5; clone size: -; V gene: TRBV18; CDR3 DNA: TGTGCCAGCTCACCGGGAACGCAAGAGACCCAGTACTTC; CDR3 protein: CASSPGTQETQYF
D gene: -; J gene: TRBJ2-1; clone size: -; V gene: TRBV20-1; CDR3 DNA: TGCAGTGCGACCATTAGGGATGAGCAGTTCTTC; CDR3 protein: CSATIRDEQFF
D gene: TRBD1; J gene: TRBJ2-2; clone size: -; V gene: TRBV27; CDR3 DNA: TGTGCCAGCAGTTTACTCGGACAGGGGCGCACTGGACGAACGGCCGGGGAGCTGTTTTTT; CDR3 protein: CASSLLGQGRTGRTAGELFF
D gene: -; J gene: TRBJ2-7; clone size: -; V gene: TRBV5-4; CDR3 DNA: TGTGCCAGCAGCTGGGGGGCTTCAAAATCCTACGAGCAGTACTTC; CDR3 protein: CASSWGASKSYEQYF
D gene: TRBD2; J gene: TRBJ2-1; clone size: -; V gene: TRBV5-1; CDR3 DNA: TGCGCCAGCGCCTCGGCCACTAGCGGGGGTCCGAGCTCCTACAATGAGCAGTTCTTC; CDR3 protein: CASASATSGGPSSYNEQFF
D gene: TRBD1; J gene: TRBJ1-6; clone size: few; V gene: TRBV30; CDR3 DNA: TGTGCCAGCCGAGGACAGGGCGGTTCACCCCTCCACTTT; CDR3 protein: CASRGQGGSPLHF
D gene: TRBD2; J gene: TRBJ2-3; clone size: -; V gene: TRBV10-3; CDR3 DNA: TGTGCCATCAGTAGCGGGAGAAGCACAGATACGCAGTATTTT; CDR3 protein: CAISSGRSTDTQYF
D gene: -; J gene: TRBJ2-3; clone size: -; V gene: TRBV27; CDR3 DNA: TGTGCCAGCAGTTTATCGACGGTCACAGATACGCAGTATTTT; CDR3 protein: CASSLSTVTDTQYF
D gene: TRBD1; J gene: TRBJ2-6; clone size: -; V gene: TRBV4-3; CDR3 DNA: TGCGCCAGCAGCCGAGGGGACGGGACAGCTGGGGCCAACGTCCTGACTTTC; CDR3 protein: CASSRGDGTAGANVLTF
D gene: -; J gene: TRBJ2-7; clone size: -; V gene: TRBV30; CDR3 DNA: TGTGCCTGGAGTGTGGGAGTGAACACTGACGAGCAGTACTTC; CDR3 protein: CAWSVGVNTDEQYF
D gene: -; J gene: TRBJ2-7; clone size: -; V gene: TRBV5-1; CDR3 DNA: TGCGCCAGCAGCTTGGATGGGCAGGGGGGATACGAGCAGTACTTC; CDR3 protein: CASSLDGQGGYEQYF
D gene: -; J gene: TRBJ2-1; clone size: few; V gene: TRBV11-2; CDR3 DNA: TGTGCCAGCAGCGCACTGAGGAGTGAGCAGTTCTTC; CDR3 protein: CASSALRSEQFF
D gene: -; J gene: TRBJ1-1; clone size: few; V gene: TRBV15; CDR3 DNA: TGTGCCACCAGCGACCGACGGATAGGCCCGGTTGAAGCTTTCTTT; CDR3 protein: CATSDRRIGPVEAFF
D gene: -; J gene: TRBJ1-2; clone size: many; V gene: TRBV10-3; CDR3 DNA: TGTGCCATCAGTGACCTTAGGGGGGGCGAGGGCTATGGCTACACCTTC; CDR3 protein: CAISDLRGGEGYGYTF
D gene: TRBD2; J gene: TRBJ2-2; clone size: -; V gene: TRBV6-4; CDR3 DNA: TGTGCCAGCAGTGTAAAAGCGGGAGCAGGCGGGGAGCTGTTTTTT; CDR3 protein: CASSVKAGAGGELFF
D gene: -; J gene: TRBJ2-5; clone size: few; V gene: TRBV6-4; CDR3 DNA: TGTGCCAGCAGTGACGAACACGGGGAGACCCAGTACTTC; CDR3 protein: CASSDEHGETQYF
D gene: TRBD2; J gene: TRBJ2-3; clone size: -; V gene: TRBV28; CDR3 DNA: TGTGCCAGCAGTTTGGCGGGGGTTTATACGCAGTATTTT; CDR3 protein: CASSLAGVYTQYF
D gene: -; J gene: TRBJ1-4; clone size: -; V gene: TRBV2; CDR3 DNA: TGTGCCAGCAGAGTTCAGGGAAAAAAACTGTTTTTT; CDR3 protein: CASRVQGKKLFF
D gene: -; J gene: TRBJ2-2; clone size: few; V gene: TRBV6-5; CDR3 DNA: TGTGCCAGTACGAGGCAGGGCGCGAACACCGGGGAGCTGTTTTTT; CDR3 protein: CASTRQGANTGELFF
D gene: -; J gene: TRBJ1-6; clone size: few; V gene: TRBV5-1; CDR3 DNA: TGCGCCAGCAGCGACACAAGGAGCTCCTATAATTCACCCCTCCACTTT; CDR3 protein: CASSDTRSSYNSPLHF